This paragraph covers one T cell receptor beta chain sequence. The protocol was immunoSEQ multiplex PCR, while the TCRdb copy is restricted to in-frame clones and leaves out a portion. Among 150,000 to 200,000 clones listed, 70% to 90% were seen once. The sample belongs to a study of blood T cell repertoires in COVID-19. The germline CDR1 and CDR2 sequences are SGHRS and YFSETQ. The CDR3 loop spans 17 amino acids. J was trimmed by 1 base and V by 7 bases; bases with no gene match: 15. The material sequenced was peripheral blood. The receptor was derived from a human donor in a cohort sampled during active COVID-19. This chain links TRBV5-1 with TRBJ1-2; 8 bases are shared with TRBD1. The CDR3 reads CASGGIPGTGINYGYTF. The CDR3 DNA follows: TGCGCCAGCGGAGGGATACCCGGGACAGGAATTAACTATGGCTACACCTTC.